This T cell receptor beta chain derives from a study of cytomegalovirus exposure and HLA in healthy donors. Whole-study findings and limits: Across donors, most TCRs were seen rarely, yet some public ones were widespread. In vitro checks showed that a few CMV-associated chains really do target CMV antigens.

Profiled with immunoSEQ multiplex PCR; TCRdb holds only in-frame clones, not every one. The table lists more than 250,000 clones, 86% of them singletons. About this clone itself: The target antigen is unknown.

Germline CDR1 and CDR2: KGHSH and LQKENI. Germline trimming cut 4 bases from V and 7 bases from J; bases unmatched to any gene: 8. This CDR3 is built from 15 residues. Specimen: PBMCs. This rearrangement joins TRBV18 to TRBJ1-2; 11 bases map to TRBD1. The sequence was obtained from a young woman in good health and CMV-seronegative. The CDR3 protein is CASSHGDRGILGYTF. In nucleotides, the CDR3 is TGTGCCAGCTCACATGGGGACAGGGGGATACTTGGCTACACCTTC.